This record concerns one T cell receptor (beta chain) sequence. The antigen it binds to is not known. No much larger clone is present one base from it, and per-base qualities are unavailable. The data derive from a study of blood T cell repertoires in COVID-19 (dated by TCRdb to 2018 to 2021). For the wider study: Samples from collaborators originated in the United States, Italy and Spain and spanned both the acute and convalescent phases of COVID-19. A de-identified subject ID, COVID-19 status, age in years and sex were almost always included in the sample metadata. The repertoires were made available in a free public database intended to serve as a resource for research on the immune response to SARS-CoV-2. The prospective study material was composed of cDNA or gDNA derived from T cells, B-cell-depleted T cells, or PBMCs. Subjects who had been exposed to COVID-19, were actively infected with it, or had recovered from it provided the deeply sampled blood TCRbeta repertoires that made up the dataset. HLA class I and class II types, where available, came from metadata supplied by the sample provider rather than from assay-based typing. Samples were obtained from the ongoing ImmuneRACE study (first 160 participants) and from some 1,300 subjects provided by 6 global collaborators. General findings and caveats noted by the study authors: The amount of clinical and demographic metadata varied by source and participant and was provided uncurated.

Participants in the prospective study were aged roughly 18 to 95 years, lived in under 30 United States geographic areas, and enrolled through a virtual design. To assign participants to cohorts, the prospective study relied on clinical history that participants themselves reported in a screening survey and a study questionnaire. Exposed participants were defined as having been in contact with someone with a PCR-confirmed or clinician-diagnosed COVID-19 case within 2 weeks of study entry. In the prospective study, whole blood, serum and a nasopharyngeal or oropharyngeal swab were collected from each participant by mobile phlebotomists. Additional blood draws and questionnaires over an approximately two-month period could optionally be provided by prospective study participants. Prospective study blood samples were shipped either frozen or at room temperature before DNA extraction. The immunoSEQ Assay, a bias-controlled multiplex PCR, was used to amplify TCRbeta CDR3 regions from genomic DNA. Processing in the source paper ran as follows. The number of nucleated cells in each sample was estimated from the amplification of reference gene primers within the assay. To quantify the absolute abundance of each unique TCRbeta CDR3 rearrangement, sequence reads were collapsed and filtered. For each sample, productive Simpson clonality was calculated by taking the square root of Simpson's diversity index across productive rearrangements. Here the immuneACCESS table is served through TCRdb, limited to in-frame sequences with V and J called. Missing clones are a known gap in these copies; in checked studies unresolved V genes cover under half, and the rest lacks a known reason. V, J and clone size are those of that table, while D and trimming were read from the DNA. In all, the sample holds about 140,000 clones, and roughly 80% of those were seen once. The ten largest clonotypes hold approximately 1.6% of the sample.

Counted from cysteine to phenylalanine, this CDR3 has 13 amino acids. The only DNA kept is the CDR3, 39 bases in frame from the first base. Trimming costs V 1 base and J 4 bases, and their ends lie 7 bases apart. CDR1 and CDR2 are read off the germline V gene as SGHTA and FQGTGA. This chain is built from TRBV7-3 and TRBJ1-2; no D segment can be confidently identified. This receptor was taken from a woman younger than 35 who had been exposed to COVID-19. The sequenced sample consisted of PBMCs or T cells enriched from blood (not recorded which). The CDR3 is CASSLIKFYGYTF. The DNA reads TGTGCCAGCAGCTTAATTAAATTCTATGGCTACACCTTC.